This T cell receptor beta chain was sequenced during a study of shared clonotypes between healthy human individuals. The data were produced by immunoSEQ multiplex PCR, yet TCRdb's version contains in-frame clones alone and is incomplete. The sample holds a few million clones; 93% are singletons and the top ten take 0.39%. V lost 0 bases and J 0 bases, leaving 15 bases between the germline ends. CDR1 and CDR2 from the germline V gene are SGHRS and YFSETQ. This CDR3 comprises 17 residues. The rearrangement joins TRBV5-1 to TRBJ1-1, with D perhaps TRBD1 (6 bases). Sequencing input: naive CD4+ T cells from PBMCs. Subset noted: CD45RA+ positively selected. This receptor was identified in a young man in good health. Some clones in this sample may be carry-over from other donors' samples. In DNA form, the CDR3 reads TGCGCCAGCAGCTTGGATACAGGGATCCACTTGAACACTGAAGCTTTCTTT. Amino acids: CASSLDTGIHLNTEAFF. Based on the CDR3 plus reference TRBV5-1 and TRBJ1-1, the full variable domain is KAGVTQTPRYLIKTRGQQVTLSCSPISGHRSVSWYQQTPGQGLQFLFEYFSETQRNKGNFPGRFSGRQFSNSRSEMNVSTLELGDSALYLCASSLDTGIHLNTEAFFGQGTRLTVV.